This T cell receptor (beta chain) was captured by sequencing in a study of shared clonotypes between healthy human individuals. Study results and caveats: Approximately 4.6% of naive CD4 clonotypes were shared across four donors.

None of the donors, who were healthy HIV-negative adults, had recently had acute infections or vaccinations. Sequencing was at deep level. The data were produced by immunoSEQ multiplex PCR, yet TCRdb's version contains in-frame clones alone and is incomplete. The table shows around 1.4 million clones, with 98% occurring only once. Trimming stripped 6 bases from V and 0 bases from J, with 9 bases between. The CDR3 has 14 amino acids. CDR1 SGHRS and CDR2 YFSETQ come from the germline V gene. This clone has just one count. The antigen is not known. The chain combines TRBV5-1 with TRBJ2-2, with D uncertain. What was sequenced was naive CD4+ T cells sorted from blood. Subset described: CD45RA+ positively selected. The origin of this receptor is a man aged 30 to 39 in good health. The CDR3 bases are TGCGCCAGCATGCGGACCCCGAACACCGGGGAGCTGTTTTTT. As protein: CASMRTPNTGELFF. Together with reference TRBV5-1 and TRBJ2-2, the CDR3 gives the full variable domain: KAGVTQTPRYLIKTRGQQVTLSCSPISGHRSVSWYQQTPGQGLQFLFEYFSETQRNKGNFPGRFSGRQFSNSRSEMNVSTLELGDSALYLCASMRTPNTGELFFGEGSRLTVL.